Listed here is a single TCR beta chain. The data originate from a study of glioma-infiltrating T cells after dendritic cell vaccination. Time point denoted: after dendritic cell vaccination, including at tumor progression/relapse. The data were produced by immunoSEQ multiplex PCR, yet TCRdb's version contains in-frame clones alone and is incomplete. The sample has roughly 85,000 clones; about 85% are singletons. Trimming removed 6 bases from V and 1 base from J; junction bases left unmatched: 5. This CDR3 comprises 13 residues. The V gene's germline CDR1 is SQVTM and CDR2 ANQGSEA. The sample in question was blood, obtained after dendritic cell vaccination. The gene calls are TRBV29-1 and TRBJ1-1, with 7 positions matching TRBD1. The TCR comes from a human donor with glioblastoma. The chain's CDR3 is CSVIRDRNTEAFF. The CDR3 DNA sequence: TGCAGCGTCATCCGGGACAGGAACACTGAAGCTTTCTTT.